The 30 T cell receptor beta chains below all came from one sample that was sequenced in a study of control samples from healthy donors and cancer patients. The repertoire was sequenced with immunoSEQ multiplex PCR; TCRdb's copy has only in-frame clones and lacks some. The table lists about 160,000 clones, 85% to 95% of them singletons. The source material was blood. The receptors stem from a woman aged 40 to 55 in good health.

The genes are TRBV27 and TRBJ1-1; 7 nucleotides match TRBD1. In germline, CDR1 is MNHEY, CDR2 SMNVEV (reference sequence). CDR3 size: 16 residues. V trimming: 3 bases; J trimming: 4 bases; junction bases outside the gene matches: 11. In DNA, the CDR3 is TGTGCCAGCAGTTTGTTGCGTGACAGGGCGCGCACTGAAGCTTTCTTT. Translation: CASSLLRDRARTEAFF.

The V gene is TRBV7-2, the J gene TRBJ2-3; 9 nucleotides align to TRBD2. The germline CDR1 and CDR2 sequences are SGHTA and FQGNSA. The CDR3 extends over 15 amino acids. J was trimmed by 0 bases and V by 4 bases; bases with no gene match: 2. CDR3 sequence: CASSYSGGSTDTQYF. The CDR3 DNA follows: TGTGCCAGCAGCTATAGCGGGGGTAGCACAGATACGCAGTATTTT.

The V and J genes are TRBV6-5 and TRBJ2-5, with D perhaps given as TRBD1 or TRBD2 (5 bases each). CDR3 size: 13 residues. Germline values: CDR1 MNHEY, CDR2 SVGAGI. Trimming left V 10 bases short and J 4 bases short, with 16 bases between. CDR3 residues: CANSRDALETQYF. For the CDR3, the DNA is TGTGCCAACTCCAGGGACGCTTTAGAGACCCAGTACTTC.

The CDR3 DNA sequence: TGCGCCAGCAGCCAAGATGGGACAGGGTTTTATGGCTACACCTTC. Translated: CASSQDGTGFYGYTF. The chain recombines TRBV4-3 with TRBJ1-2; 9 bases line up with TRBD1. Germline V gene lookup returns CDR1 LGHNA and CDR2 YSLEER. The CDR3 consists of 15 residues. The junction had 4 bases not matched to a gene; V was cut back by 0 bases and J by 5 bases.

The rearrangement uses TRBV10-2 and TRBJ2-7; D unclear. Germline-derived CDR1 and CDR2 are WSHSY and SAAADI. The V gene lost 3 bases and the J gene lost 3 bases, with 9 bases spanning the gap. This CDR3 spans 13 amino acids. CDR3: CASSDQVFYEQYF. For the CDR3, the DNA is TGCGCCAGCAGTGATCAAGTTTTCTACGAGCAGTACTTC.

The chain couples TRBV27 to TRBJ2-3; weak D call: TRBD2 (6 bases). The CDR3 extends over 15 amino acids. CDR1 is MNHEY, CDR2 SMNVEV, per germline (reference sequence). Trimming took 7 bases from V and 0 from J, leaving 14 bases between them. The CDR3 DNA reads as TGTGCCAGCAAGGGAGCGGGCCTAAGCACAGATACGCAGTATTTT. Amino acid sequence: CASKGAGLSTDTQYF.

This chain connects TRBV12-5 to TRBJ1-1; D is uncertain. V lost 5 bases and J lost 0, with 7 bases in between. The germline gives CDR1 LGHNT, CDR2 FRNRAP. The CDR3 totals 13 residues. CDR3 DNA sequence: TGTGCTAGTGGTGGACTAATGAACACTGAAGCTTTCTTT. As protein: CASGGLMNTEAFF.

The chain has TRBV5-1 and TRBJ2-1; D perhaps matches TRBD2 (5 bases). The CDR3 extends over 16 amino acids. Germline V gives CDR1 SGHRS, CDR2 YFSETQ. V shed 1 base and J shed 3 bases, with 14 bases lying between them. The CDR3 here is CASSLRTQFGYNEQFF. The CDR3 nucleotides are TGCGCCAGCAGCTTGAGGACTCAATTCGGCTACAATGAGCAGTTCTTC.

V usage is TRBV2 and J usage is TRBJ1-5; unclear D gene. Trimming pared 1 base from V and 1 base from J, leaving 11 bases between. The CDR3 runs 16 residues. Germline CDR1 SNHLY, CDR2 FYNNEI. The CDR3 loop reads CASSEGPRRSNQPQHF. CDR3 sequence (DNA): TGTGCCAGCAGTGAAGGGCCCAGGAGGAGCAATCAGCCCCAGCATTTT.

The chain joins TRBV5-1 to TRBJ2-4, with D maybe TRBD1 (6 bases). This CDR3 spans 14 amino acids. CDR1 is SGHRS and CDR2 is YFSETQ in the germline V gene. The ends were cut back, 2 bases at V and 5 bases at J, with 11 bases in the middle. The CDR3 bases are TGCGCCAGCAGCTTAACGGGACAACAAAACATTCAGTACTTC. Encoded protein: CASSLTGQQNIQYF.

The chain has TRBV27 and TRBJ2-5; D gene ambiguous. Trimming took off 3 bases at V and 7 bases at J, with 9 bases between the two ends. The CDR3 covers 12 residues. Germline CDR1 and CDR2: MNHEY and SMNVEV (reference sequence). Here the CDR3 DNA reads TGTGCCAGCAGTTTTGGGGATGGGACCCAGTACTTC. This translates into CASSFGDGTQYF.

This clone was detected only once. The rearrangement uses TRBV6-2 or TRBV6-3 and TRBJ1-5; D perhaps matches TRBD1 (6 bases). V was shortened by 4 bases and J by 6 bases, with 10 bases between the two germline ends. The CDR3 has 13 residues. The V gene's germline CDR1 is MNHEY and CDR2 SVGEGT. The DNA of the CDR3 is TGTGCCAGCAGTTTGGCGGGGGCTCAGCCCCAGCATTTT. Protein sequence: CASSLAGAQPQHF.

This chain connects TRBV5-6 to TRBJ1-1; D gene uncertain. V was trimmed by 4 bases and J by 1 base, leaving 11 bases between them. CDR1 is SGHDT, CDR2 YYEEEE, per germline. This CDR3 region has 14 residues. CDR3 DNA sequence: TGTGCCAGCAGCCCGGTCTATGGGAACACTGAAGCTTTCTTT. It is translated as CASSPVYGNTEAFF.

The chain combines TRBV2 with TRBJ2-3; perhaps D is TRBD1 or TRBD2 (5 bases each). The germline V and J ends were trimmed by 6 bases and 5 bases, with 12 bases remaining between them. In germline, CDR1 is SNHLY, CDR2 FYNNEI. This CDR3 is 13 amino acids long. The CDR3: CASSARERDTQYF. In DNA, the CDR3 is TGTGCCAGCAGCGCCAGGGAGAGAGATACGCAGTATTTT.

V and J are TRBV7-2 and TRBJ1-1; D is perhaps TRBD1 (6 bases). The CDR3 has 16 amino acids. CDR1 is SGHTA, CDR2 FQGNSA, per germline. V dropped 3 bases and J dropped 3 bases, with 17 bases sitting between them. The chain's CDR3 is CASSFIPGQRDTEAFF. CDR3 bases: TGTGCCAGCAGCTTCATTCCGGGACAACGGGACACTGAAGCTTTCTTT.

To note about this clone: One junction end does not reproduce the germline sequence, and a read error may be involved. The chain joins TRBV24-1 to TRBJ1-2; D unclear. This CDR3 comprises 12 residues. CDR1 is KGHDR, CDR2 SFDVKD, per germline. The CDR3 bases are TGTGCCACCAGTGACCCCAACTATGACTACACCTTC. This codes for CATSDPNYDYTF.

V usage is TRBV5-1 and J usage is TRBJ2-1; 14 bases are a match to TRBD2. The CDR3 is made up of 16 amino acids. In germline, CDR1 is SGHRS, CDR2 YFSETQ. With 4 bases clipped from V and 10 bases from J, the junction kept 10 bases outside the gene matches. CDR3 sequence reads: CASSPLTSGRAGEQFF. CDR3 coding DNA: TGCGCCAGCAGCCCTTTGACTAGCGGGAGGGCGGGGGAGCAGTTCTTC.

This chain uses TRBV7-3 with TRBJ1-2, with TRBD1 identical over 8 bases. The germline CDR1 and CDR2 sequences are SGHTA and FQGTGA. The ends lost 2 bases at V and 4 bases at J; junction bases unmatched: 0. The CDR3 spans 13 residues. CDR3 sequence (DNA): TGTGCCAGCAGCTTAGACAGGGGCTATGGCTACACCTTC. It specifies CASSLDRGYGYTF.

The rearrangement links TRBV7-2 to TRBJ1-5; possible D gene TRBD1, 5 bases. There are 14 residues in the CDR3. Germline-derived CDR1 and CDR2 are SGHTA and FQGNSA. Trimming removed 2 bases at V and 6 bases at J, with 11 bases between. The CDR3, as DNA: TGTGCCAGCAGCTTATTAGGCGGGGGTCAGCCCCAGCATTTT. Translating it yields CASSLLGGGQPQHF. Combining the CDR3 with reference TRBV7-2 and TRBJ1-5 gives the whole variable domain GAGVSQSPSNKVTEKGKDVELRCDPISGHTALYWYRQSLGQGLEFLIYFQGNSAPDKSGLPSDRFSAERTGGSVSTLTIQRTQQEDSAVYLCASSLLGGGQPQHFGDGTRLSIL.

Note on this clone: This sample also contains other DNA sequences that code for the same CDR3. The gene calls are TRBV29-1 and TRBJ1-2; TRBD1 matches at 9 bases. The CDR3 is made up of 13 amino acids. Trimming at V came to 6 bases and at J to 2 bases, leaving 4 bases not matched to a gene. Germline V gene lookup returns CDR1 SQVTM and CDR2 ANQGSEA. CDR3 DNA sequence: TGCAGCGTGGGACAGGGTACGAACTATGGCTACACCTTC. Protein product: CSVGQGTNYGYTF. Full variable domain (remainder filled in from reference TRBV29-1 and TRBJ1-2): SAVISQKPSRDICQRGTSLTIQCQVDSQVTMMFWYRQQPGQSLTLIATANQGSEATYESGFVIDKFPISRPNLTFSTLTVSNMSPEDSSIYLCSVGQGTNYGYTFGSGTRLTVV.

Notes on this clone: This sample includes further DNA sequences coding for the same CDR3. In nucleotides, the CDR3 is TGTGCCAGTAGTATAAGCATGAACACTGAAGCTTTCTTT. It translates to CASSISMNTEAFF. The V gene is TRBV19, the J gene TRBJ1-1; D ambiguous. The ends were cut back, 2 bases at V and 0 bases at J, with 4 bases in the middle. The CDR3 spans 13 residues. Germline CDR1 and CDR2: LNHDA and SQIVND (reference sequence).

J is TRBJ1-6 and V is TRBV3-1 (or the pseudogene TRBV3-2); D possibly corresponds to TRBD1 (6 bases). The germline gives CDR1 LGHDT, CDR2 YNNKEL (reference sequence). CDR3 length: 14 residues. Trimming removed 3 bases from V and 9 bases from J, with 12 bases in between. This CDR3 reads CASSQGAGGSPLHF. CDR3 bases: TGTGCCAGCAGCCAGGGGGCCGGTGGTTCACCCCTCCACTTT.

In this sample, this clone turned up once. The rearrangement joins TRBV30 to TRBJ2-7; 9 bases are shared with TRBD1. V lost 5 bases and J lost 2; bases outside the gene matches: 1. Germline V gene sequence: CDR1 GTSNPN, CDR2 SVGIG (reference sequence). This CDR3 region has 12 residues. CDR3 bases: TGTGCCTGGGACAGGGGGGCCTACGAGCAGTACTTC. Amino acid sequence: CAWDRGAYEQYF.

This rearrangement joins TRBV12-3 or TRBV12-4 to TRBJ1-5, with D uncertain. The CDR3 has 13 amino acids. V was clipped by 3 bases and J by 4 bases, with 7 bases between them. As DNA, the CDR3 is TGTGCCAGCAGTTTGAGATTTAATCAGCCCCAGCATTTT. It specifies CASSLRFNQPQHF.

V gene TRBV6-2 or TRBV6-3 combines with J gene TRBJ1-1; 7 nucleotides match TRBD1. V gave up 4 bases and J gave up 2 bases; unmatched junction bases: 7. Germline V gene data show CDR1 as MNHEY and CDR2 as SVGEGT. This CDR3 contains 15 residues. The CDR3 DNA sequence: TGTGCCAGCAGTTCATCCCAGGGGGGCAACACTGAAGCTTTCTTT. Amino acids: CASSSSQGGNTEAFF.

The chain couples TRBV12-3 or TRBV12-4 to TRBJ2-1; D not certain. The V gene lost 3 bases and the J gene lost 2 bases, with 5 bases spanning the gap. The CDR3 totals 13 residues. CDR3 loop: CASSFLPYNEQFF. In DNA, the CDR3 is TGTGCCAGCAGTTTTTTGCCCTACAATGAGCAGTTCTTC.

This chain links TRBV5-1 with TRBJ2-1, with D hard to call. Germline CDR1 SGHRS, CDR2 YFSETQ. The ends were cut back, 3 bases at V and 5 bases at J, with 3 bases in the middle. This CDR3 contains 11 residues. This CDR3 reads CASSSDNEQFF. The DNA for the CDR3 is TGCGCCAGCAGCTCGGACAATGAGCAGTTCTTC.

The rearrangement links TRBV9 to TRBJ2-4, with D perhaps matching TRBD1 (6 bases). Trimming took 4 bases from V and 2 from J, leaving 13 bases between them. Looked up from germline, CDR1 is SGDLS and CDR2 is YYNGEE. The CDR3 runs to 15 residues. CDR3 sequence (DNA): TGTGCCAGCAGCCTGGACAGCTATCCCAAAAACATTCAGTACTTC. It specifies CASSLDSYPKNIQYF.

This clone was counted a single time. This CDR3 is CAISPETGGSYEQYF. For the CDR3, the DNA is TGTGCCATCAGTCCCGAGACAGGGGGCTCCTACGAGCAGTACTTC. The gene calls are TRBV10-3 and TRBJ2-7; 9 positions agree with TRBD1. CDR3 length equals 15 residues. The V gene's germline CDR1 is ENHRY and CDR2 SYGVKD. After removal of 5 bases from V and 0 bases from J, the junction contained 5 bases not matched to a gene.

The rearrangement uses TRBV3-1 (or the pseudogene TRBV3-2) and TRBJ2-5; 9 nucleotides agree with TRBD2. The CDR3 extends over 15 amino acids. Per germline, CDR1 LGHDT and CDR2 YNNKEL (reference sequence). V lost 2 bases to trimming and J lost 3 bases; unmatched junction nucleotides: 4. This CDR3 is CASSQIAGAKETQYF. CDR3 nucleotides: TGTGCCAGCAGCCAAATAGCGGGAGCAAAAGAGACCCAGTACTTC.